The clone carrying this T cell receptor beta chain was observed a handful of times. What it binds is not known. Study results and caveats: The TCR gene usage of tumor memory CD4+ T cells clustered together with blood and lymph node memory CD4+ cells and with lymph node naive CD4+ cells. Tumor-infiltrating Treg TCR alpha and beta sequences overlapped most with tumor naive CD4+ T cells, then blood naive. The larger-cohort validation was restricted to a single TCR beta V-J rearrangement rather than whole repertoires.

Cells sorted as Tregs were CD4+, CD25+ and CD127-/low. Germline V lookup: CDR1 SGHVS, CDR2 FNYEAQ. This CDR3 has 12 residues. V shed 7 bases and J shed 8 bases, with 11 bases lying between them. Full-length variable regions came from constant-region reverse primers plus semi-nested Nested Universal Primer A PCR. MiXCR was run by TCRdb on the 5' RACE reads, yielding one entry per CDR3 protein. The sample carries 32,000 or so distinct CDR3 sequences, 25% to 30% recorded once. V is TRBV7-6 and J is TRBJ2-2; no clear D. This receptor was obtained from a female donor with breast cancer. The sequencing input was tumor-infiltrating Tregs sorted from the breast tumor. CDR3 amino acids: CASNLVQGELFF. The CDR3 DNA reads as TGTGCCAGCAACTTGGTGCAGGGGGAGCTGTTTTTT.